This TCR beta chain was retrieved from a study of blood T cell repertoires in COVID-19. As for the study in general: The cDNA or gDNA used as material had been derived from T cells, B-cell-depleted T cells, or PBMCs.

The germline V and J ends were trimmed by 1 base and 4 bases, with 13 bases remaining between them. The CDR3 spans 15 residues. The germline gives CDR1 MGHRA, CDR2 YSYEKL. The table came from immunoSEQ multiplex PCR; TCRdb's copy has only in-frame clones and leaves some out. The sample has 200,000 to 300,000 clones; approximately 85% are singletons. Specimen: peripheral blood. The chain combines TRBV4-1 with TRBJ1-1, with TRBD1 as a possible D gene (5 bases). This sequence originates from a woman in her fifties or sixties with active or convalescent COVID-19. CDR3 nucleotide sequence: TGCGCCAGCAGCCAAGGGACATGGGGGGGCACTGAAGCTTTCTTT. It codes for CASSQGTWGGTEAFF.